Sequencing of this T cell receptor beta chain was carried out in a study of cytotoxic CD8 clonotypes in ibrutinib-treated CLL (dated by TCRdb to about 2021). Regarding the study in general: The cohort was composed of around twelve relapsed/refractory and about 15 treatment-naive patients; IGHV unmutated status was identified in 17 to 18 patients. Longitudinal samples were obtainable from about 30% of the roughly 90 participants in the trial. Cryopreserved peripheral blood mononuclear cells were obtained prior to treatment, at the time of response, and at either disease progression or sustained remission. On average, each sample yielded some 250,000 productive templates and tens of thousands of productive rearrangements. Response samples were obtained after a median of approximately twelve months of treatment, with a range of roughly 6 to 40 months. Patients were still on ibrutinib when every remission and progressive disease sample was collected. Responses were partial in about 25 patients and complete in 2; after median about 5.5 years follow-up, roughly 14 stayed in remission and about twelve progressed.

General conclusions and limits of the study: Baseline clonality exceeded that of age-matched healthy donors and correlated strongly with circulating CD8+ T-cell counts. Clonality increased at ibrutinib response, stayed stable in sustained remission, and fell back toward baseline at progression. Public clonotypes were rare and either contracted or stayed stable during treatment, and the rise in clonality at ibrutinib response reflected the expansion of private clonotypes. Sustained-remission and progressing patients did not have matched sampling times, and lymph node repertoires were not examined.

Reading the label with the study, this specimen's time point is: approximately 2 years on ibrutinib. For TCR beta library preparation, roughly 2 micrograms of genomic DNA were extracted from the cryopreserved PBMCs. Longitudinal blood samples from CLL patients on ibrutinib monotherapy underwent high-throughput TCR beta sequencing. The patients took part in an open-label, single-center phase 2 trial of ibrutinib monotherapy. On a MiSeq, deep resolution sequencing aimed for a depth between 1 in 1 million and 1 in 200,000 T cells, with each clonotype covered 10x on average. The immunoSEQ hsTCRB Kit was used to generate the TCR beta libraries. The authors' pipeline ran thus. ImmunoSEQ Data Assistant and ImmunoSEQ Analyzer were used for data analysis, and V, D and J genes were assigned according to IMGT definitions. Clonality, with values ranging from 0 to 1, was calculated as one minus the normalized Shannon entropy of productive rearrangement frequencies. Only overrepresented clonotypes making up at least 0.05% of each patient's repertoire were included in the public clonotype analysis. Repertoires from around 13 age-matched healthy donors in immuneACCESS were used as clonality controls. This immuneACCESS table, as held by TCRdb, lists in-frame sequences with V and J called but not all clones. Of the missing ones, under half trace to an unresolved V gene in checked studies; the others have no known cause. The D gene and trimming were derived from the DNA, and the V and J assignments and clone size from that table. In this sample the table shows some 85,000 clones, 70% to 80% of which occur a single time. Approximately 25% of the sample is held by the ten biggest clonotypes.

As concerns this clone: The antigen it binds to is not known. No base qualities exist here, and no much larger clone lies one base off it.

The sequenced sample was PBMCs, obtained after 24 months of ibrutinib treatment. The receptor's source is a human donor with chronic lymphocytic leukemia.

The sequence in DNA is TGCAGCGTCCGGGGCCTACAAGAGACCCAGTACTTC. Translated, this gives CSVRGLQETQYF. The chain employs TRBV29-1 and TRBJ2-5; the D gene is possibly TRBD1 or TRBD2, with 5 bases matching each. V is shortened by 6 bases, J by 2 bases, and the region joining them spans 10 bases. The germline V gene provides CDR1 SQVTM and CDR2 ANQGSEA. The CDR3 covers 12 residues, taking in both the cysteine and the phenylalanine. Kept here is only the CDR3 DNA, which spans 36 bases and is read in frame from base 1.